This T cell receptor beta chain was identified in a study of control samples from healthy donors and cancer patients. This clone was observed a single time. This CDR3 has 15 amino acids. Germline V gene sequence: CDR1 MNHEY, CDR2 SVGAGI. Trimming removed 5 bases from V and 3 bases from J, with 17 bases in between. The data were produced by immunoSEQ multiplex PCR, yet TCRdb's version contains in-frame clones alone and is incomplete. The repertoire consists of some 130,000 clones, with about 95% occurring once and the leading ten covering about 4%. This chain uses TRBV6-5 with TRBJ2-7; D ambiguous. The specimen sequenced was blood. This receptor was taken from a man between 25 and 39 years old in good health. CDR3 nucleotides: TGTGCCAGCAGTCCCGTAGCTGTTAGTGGCTACGAGCAGTACTTC. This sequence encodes CASSPVAVSGYEQYF.